This TCR beta chain was documented in a study of shared clonotypes between healthy human individuals. Study-wide points: In contrast to clonotypes shared by all four donors, non-shared clonotypes had lower generation probabilities.

This CDR3 region has 17 residues. The V and J ends lost 1 base and 0 bases, in that order; junction bases with no gene match: 4. The germline gives CDR1 MGHRA, CDR2 YSYEKL. As to this clone: Its antigen remains unknown.

Terminally differentiated effector memory CD45RA+ cells were left out of the naive CD8 fraction, which was CD45RO-negative and positively selected for CCR7. At the deep level, the assay was run. This table comes from immunoSEQ multiplex PCR, and its TCRdb copy is limited to in-frame clones, with some not included. Of some 1,900,000 clones in the sample, approximately 94% are singletons; the top ten hold more than 0.9%. Sequenced sample: naive CD8+ T cells sorted from blood. This clonotype originated in a man aged 18 to 30 in good health. The chain employs TRBV4-1 and TRBJ2-7, with 12 bases aligning to TRBD2. The CDR3 loop reads CASSQGPSGGVSYEQYF. For the CDR3, the DNA is TGCGCCAGCAGCCAAGGACCTAGCGGGGGGGTCTCCTACGAGCAGTACTTC.